This T cell receptor (beta chain) derives from a study of cytotoxic CD8 clonotypes in ibrutinib-treated CLL (dated by TCRdb to the early 2020s). At the level of the whole study: In this cohort, approximately 14 patients were treatment-naive and ten to eleven were relapsed/refractory, while some 18 had unmutated IGHV. Responses were partial in 25 or so patients and complete in 2; after median approximately 69 months follow-up, some 15 stayed in remission and roughly twelve progressed. The response samples were drawn at a median of around eleven months into treatment, with a range of about 6 to 36 months. On average, each sample yielded some 250,000 productive templates and 94,082 productive rearrangements. Of the roughly 90 people in the trial, about two dozen had longitudinal samples available. Cryopreserved peripheral blood mononuclear cells were obtained before treatment, at response, and at either sustained remission or disease progression. Every remission and progressive disease sample was obtained while ibrutinib was still being received by the patients.

This clone was found many times. There is no known antigen for this receptor. No base-level quality is on record; no much larger clone is a single base apart. The research as a whole found: Public clonotypes were found to be uncommon and were observed to contract or remain stable during treatment; the increase in clonality was shown to reflect expansion of private clonotypes at ibrutinib response. Sustained-remission and progressing patients did not have matched sampling times, and lymph node repertoires were not examined. At baseline, clonality was higher than in age-matched healthy donors and showed a strong correlation with circulating CD8+ T-cell counts. Clonality increased at ibrutinib response, stayed stable in sustained remission, and fell back toward baseline at progression.

The goal of deep resolution MiSeq sequencing was a depth between 1 in 1 million and 1 in 200,000 T cells, and coverage averaged 10x per clonotype. TCR beta libraries were generated with the immunoSEQ hsTCRB Kit. For the original study's pipeline: ImmunoSEQ Data Assistant and ImmunoSEQ Analyzer were used for data analysis, and V, D and J genes were assigned according to IMGT definitions. Clonality was computed as one minus normalized Shannon entropy of productive rearrangement frequencies, ranging from 0 to 1. Public clonotype analysis was restricted to overrepresented clonotypes comprising at least 0.05% of each patient's repertoire. More than ten age-matched healthy donor repertoires from immuneACCESS were used as controls for clonality. Sourced from immuneACCESS, this table was stored by TCRdb with only in-frame sequences that have V and J called. A share of the clones is absent; for the studies checked, an unresolved V gene accounts for under half, and the remainder has no known explanation. The V and J calls and clone size were taken over from that table, and D and trimming were inferred from the DNA. The sample table lists under 75,000 clones, roughly 70% of them with a count of one. In total, the top ten clones hold about 40% of the sample.

Reading the label with the study, this specimen's time point is: approximately twelve months on ibrutinib. For TCR beta library preparation, approximately 1.8 micrograms of genomic DNA was extracted from cryopreserved PBMCs. High-throughput TCR beta sequencing was performed on longitudinal blood samples from CLL patients receiving ibrutinib monotherapy. The patients took part in an open-label, single-center phase 2 trial of ibrutinib monotherapy. The CDR3, from cysteine to phenylalanine, totals 15 residues. Just the 45-base CDR3 DNA is kept, in frame starting at base 1. Between the V and J ends, shortened by 7 bases and 2 bases respectively, the junction contains 15 bases. The germline V gene sets CDR1 to WSHSY and CDR2 to SAAADI.

Here the sequenced sample was PBMCs, taken after 12 months of ibrutinib treatment. The sequence joins TRBV10-2 to TRBJ2-1, with TRBD1 tentatively as D gene (6 bases match). The origin of this receptor is a human donor with chronic lymphocytic leukemia. The DNA sequence is given as TGCGCCAGCAAGAGGAAGGGGGATGCCTACAATGAGCAGTTCTTC. The translation is CASKRKGDAYNEQFF.